The count of the clone carrying this TCR beta chain is one. Assay used: immunoSEQ multiplex PCR; TCRdb lists only in-frame clones, some missing. The sample lists approximately 190,000 clones; roughly 82% were seen once. The data were obtained in a study of blood T cell repertoires in COVID-19. Study at large: The cDNA or gDNA used as material had been derived from T cells, B-cell-depleted T cells, or PBMCs.

The CDR3 loop spans 15 amino acids. V was pared by 4 bases and J by 3 bases, with 12 bases between. Germline CDR1 reads SEHNR; CDR2 reads FQNEAQ (reference sequence). This receptor was taken from a woman in her sixties or seventies with acute COVID-19. The sequenced sample was PBMCs or T cells enriched from blood (not recorded which). The V and J genes are TRBV7-9 and TRBJ2-2, with TRBD1 as a possible D gene (5 bases). Here the CDR3 reads CASSSTGAHTGELFF. For the CDR3, the DNA is TGTGCCAGCAGCTCCACAGGAGCCCACACCGGGGAGCTGTTTTTT.